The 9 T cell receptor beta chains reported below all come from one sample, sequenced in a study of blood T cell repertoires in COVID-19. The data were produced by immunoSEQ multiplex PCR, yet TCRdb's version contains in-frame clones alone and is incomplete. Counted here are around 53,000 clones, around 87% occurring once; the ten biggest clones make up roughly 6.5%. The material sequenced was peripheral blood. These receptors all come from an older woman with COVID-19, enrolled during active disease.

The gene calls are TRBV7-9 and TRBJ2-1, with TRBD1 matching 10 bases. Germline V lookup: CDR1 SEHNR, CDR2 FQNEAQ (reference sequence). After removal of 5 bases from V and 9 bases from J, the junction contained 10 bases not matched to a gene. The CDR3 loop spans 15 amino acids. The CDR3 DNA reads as TGTGCCAGCAGCCATTGGGGGACAGGGGAAGCTGAGCAGTTCTTC. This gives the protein CASSHWGTGEAEQFF.

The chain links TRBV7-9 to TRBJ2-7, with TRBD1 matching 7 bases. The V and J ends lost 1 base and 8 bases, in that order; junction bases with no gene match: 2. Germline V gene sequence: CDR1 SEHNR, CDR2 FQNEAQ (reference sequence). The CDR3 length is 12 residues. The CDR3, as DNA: TGTGCCAGCAGCTTAGGACAGGGTAAGCAGTACTTC. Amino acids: CASSLGQGKQYF.

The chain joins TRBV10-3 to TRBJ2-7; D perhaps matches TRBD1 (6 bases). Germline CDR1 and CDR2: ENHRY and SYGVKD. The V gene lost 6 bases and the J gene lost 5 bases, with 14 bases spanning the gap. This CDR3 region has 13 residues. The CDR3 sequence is CAIRDSSGNEQYF. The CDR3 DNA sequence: TGTGCCATCAGGGACAGCTCAGGAAACGAGCAGTACTTC.

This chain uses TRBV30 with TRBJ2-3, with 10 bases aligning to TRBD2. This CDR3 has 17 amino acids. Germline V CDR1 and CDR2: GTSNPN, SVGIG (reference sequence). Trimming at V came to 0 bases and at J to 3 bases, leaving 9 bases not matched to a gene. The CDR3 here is CAWSVGASGRSTDTQYF. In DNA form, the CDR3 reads TGTGCCTGGAGTGTAGGGGCTAGCGGGAGATCTACAGATACGCAGTATTTT.

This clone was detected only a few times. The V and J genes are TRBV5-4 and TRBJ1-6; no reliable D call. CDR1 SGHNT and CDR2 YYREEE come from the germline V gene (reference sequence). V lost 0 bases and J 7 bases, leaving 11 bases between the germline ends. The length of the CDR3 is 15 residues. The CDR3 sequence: CASSLGTAANSPLHF. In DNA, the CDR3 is TGTGCCAGCAGCTTGGGCACAGCAGCAAATTCACCCCTCCACTTT.

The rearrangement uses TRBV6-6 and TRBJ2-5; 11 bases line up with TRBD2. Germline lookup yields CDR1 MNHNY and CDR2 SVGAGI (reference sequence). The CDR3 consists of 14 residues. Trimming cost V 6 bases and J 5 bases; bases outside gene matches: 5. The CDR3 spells CASRPSGRSETQYF. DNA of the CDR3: TGTGCCAGCAGGCCTAGCGGGAGGTCCGAGACCCAGTACTTC.

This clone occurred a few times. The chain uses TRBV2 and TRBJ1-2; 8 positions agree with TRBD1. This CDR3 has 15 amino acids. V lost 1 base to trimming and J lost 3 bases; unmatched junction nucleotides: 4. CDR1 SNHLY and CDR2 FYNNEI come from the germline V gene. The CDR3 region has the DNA TGTGCCAGCAGTGAAGGACAGGGGCCCTACTATGGCTACACCTTC. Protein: CASSEGQGPYYGYTF.

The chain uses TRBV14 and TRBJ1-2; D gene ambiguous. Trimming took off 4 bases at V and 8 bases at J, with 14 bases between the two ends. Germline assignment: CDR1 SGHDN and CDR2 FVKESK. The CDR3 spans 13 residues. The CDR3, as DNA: TGTGCCAGCAGCCTAAGGAACGGAGGAGGCTACACCTTC. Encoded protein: CASSLRNGGGYTF.

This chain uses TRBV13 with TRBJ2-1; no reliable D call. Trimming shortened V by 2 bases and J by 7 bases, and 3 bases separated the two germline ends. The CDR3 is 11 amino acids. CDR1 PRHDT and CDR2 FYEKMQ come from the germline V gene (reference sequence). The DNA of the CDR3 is TGTGCCAGCAGCTTACTGAATGAGCAGTTCTTC. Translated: CASSLLNEQFF.